These T cell receptor beta chains were read from a single sample in a study of T cells after posttransplantation cyclophosphamide. The assay was immunoSEQ multiplex PCR, and TCRdb's table has in-frame clones only and misses some. The repertoire shows 40,000 to 60,000 clones, none seen only once; the top ten take about 2%. The sequenced sample was PBMCs. All receptors derive from a man in his forties or fifties in good health, CMV-negative, and a related stem cell transplant donor. Both conserved end residues are part of each CDR3. Each record gives: V gene, J gene, D gene, clone size, CDR3 protein, CDR3 DNA. A D gene is named only where the DNA matches it firmly. The size of a clone is reported for some rows only, either as once, few or many, or as a class for expanded clones.

v_call: TRBV5-4; j_call: TRBJ1-2; d_call: NA; clone_size: many; cdr3_aa: CASSPRTEGYGYTF; cdr3_nt: TGTGCCAGCAGCCCTAGGACAGAGGGATATGGCTACACCTTC
v_call: TRBV19; j_call: TRBJ2-1; d_call: NA; clone_size: many; cdr3_aa: CASSPSGLSYNEQFF; cdr3_nt: TGTGCCAGTAGTCCAAGCGGTCTTTCCTACAATGAGCAGTTCTTC
v_call: TRBV28; j_call: TRBJ1-2; d_call: NA; clone_size: many; cdr3_aa: CASSFPPREISYGYTF; cdr3_nt: TGTGCCAGCAGTTTCCCCCCCAGGGAAATCTCATATGGCTACACCTTC
v_call: TRBV5-6; j_call: TRBJ2-7; d_call: NA; clone_size: few; cdr3_aa: CASSLPRLNSLGRPYEQYF; cdr3_nt: TGTGCCAGCAGCTTACCCCGGCTCAACAGTTTGGGCAGGCCCTACGAGCAGTACTTC
v_call: TRBV2; j_call: TRBJ2-5; d_call: NA; clone_size: many; cdr3_aa: CASSEAGAISTEETQYF; cdr3_nt: TGTGCCAGCAGTGAAGCGGGCGCCATCTCTACCGAAGAGACCCAGTACTTC
v_call: TRBV6-1; j_call: TRBJ1-2; d_call: TRBD1; clone_size: many; cdr3_aa: CASSGQGWGNDYGYTF; cdr3_nt: TGTGCCAGCAGTGGACAGGGTTGGGGGAACGATTATGGCTACACCTTC
v_call: TRBV6-5; j_call: TRBJ1-3; d_call: NA; clone_size: many; cdr3_aa: CASSYGGGPGNTIYF; cdr3_nt: TGTGCCAGCAGTTACGGCGGGGGGCCTGGAAACACCATATATTTT
v_call: TRBV4-1; j_call: TRBJ1-6; d_call: NA; clone_size: many; cdr3_aa: CASRKDRGGPLHF; cdr3_nt: TGCGCCAGCAGAAAAGACCGAGGGGGACCCCTCCACTTT
v_call: TRBV11-2; j_call: TRBJ2-1; d_call: NA; clone_size: many; cdr3_aa: CASSLASVSYNEQFF; cdr3_nt: TGTGCCAGCAGCTTAGCTAGCGTTTCCTACAATGAGCAGTTCTTC
v_call: TRBV28; j_call: TRBJ2-7; d_call: NA; clone_size: many; cdr3_aa: CASSFSSDGYEQYF; cdr3_nt: TGTGCCAGCAGCTTTTCCTCCGACGGGTACGAGCAGTACTTC
v_call: TRBV27; j_call: TRBJ2-5; d_call: TRBD1; clone_size: many; cdr3_aa: CASSGWDRINQETQYF; cdr3_nt: TGTGCCAGCAGCGGCTGGGACAGGATCAATCAAGAGACCCAGTACTTC
v_call: TRBV6-6; j_call: TRBJ2-1; d_call: NA; clone_size: many; cdr3_aa: CASSPPGGSNEQFF; cdr3_nt: TGTGCCAGCAGTCCTCCAGGGGGGAGCAATGAGCAGTTCTTC
v_call: TRBV6-6; j_call: TRBJ2-3; d_call: NA; clone_size: many; cdr3_aa: CASSHSGRLATDTQYF; cdr3_nt: TGTGCCAGCAGCCATTCAGGCAGGCTAGCCACAGATACGCAGTATTTT
v_call: TRBV6-5; j_call: TRBJ1-5; d_call: TRBD1; clone_size: many; cdr3_aa: CASSPGQQNNQPQHF; cdr3_nt: TGTGCCAGCAGCCCGGGACAGCAAAACAATCAGCCCCAGCATTTT
v_call: TRBV4-1; j_call: TRBJ1-4; d_call: TRBD1; clone_size: many; cdr3_aa: CASSPGDRGGEKLFF; cdr3_nt: TGCGCCAGCAGCCCGGGGGACAGGGGGGGAGAAAAACTGTTTTTT
v_call: TRBV19; j_call: TRBJ1-2; d_call: NA; clone_size: many; cdr3_aa: CASTEGDGYTF; cdr3_nt: TGTGCCAGTACCGAGGGGGATGGCTACACCTTC
v_call: TRBV29-1; j_call: TRBJ2-4; d_call: NA; clone_size: many; cdr3_aa: CSVEGGAKNIQYF; cdr3_nt: TGCAGCGTTGAGGGGGGAGCCAAAAACATTCAGTACTTC
v_call: TRBV30; j_call: TRBJ1-3; d_call: NA; clone_size: many; cdr3_aa: CAWSRYSGNTIYF; cdr3_nt: TGTGCCTGGAGCCGCTACTCTGGAAACACCATATATTTT
v_call: TRBV15; j_call: TRBJ2-7; d_call: TRBD1; clone_size: many; cdr3_aa: CATSRGTGNEQYF; cdr3_nt: TGTGCCACCAGCAGAGGGACAGGGAACGAGCAGTACTTC
v_call: TRBV18; j_call: TRBJ2-1; d_call: NA; clone_size: many; cdr3_aa: CASSPGGVANEQFF; cdr3_nt: TGTGCCAGCTCACCGGGGGGAGTAGCGAATGAGCAGTTCTTC
v_call: TRBV7-2; j_call: TRBJ2-2; d_call: NA; clone_size: many; cdr3_aa: CASSPRVEPFYTGELFF; cdr3_nt: TGTGCCAGCAGCCCCCGTGTAGAACCTTTCTACACCGGGGAGCTGTTTTTT
v_call: TRBV6-1; j_call: TRBJ2-1; d_call: NA; clone_size: many; cdr3_aa: CASSGGVSSYNEQFF; cdr3_nt: TGTGCCAGCAGCGGCGGGGTGAGCTCCTACAATGAGCAGTTCTTC
v_call: TRBV5-4; j_call: TRBJ2-7; d_call: TRBD2; clone_size: many; cdr3_aa: CASSFGTSGNYEQYF; cdr3_nt: TGTGCCAGCAGCTTCGGGACTAGCGGAAACTACGAGCAGTACTTC
v_call: TRBV5-1; j_call: TRBJ1-2; d_call: TRBD1; clone_size: many; cdr3_aa: CASSLSADRALEGYTF; cdr3_nt: TGCGCCAGCAGCTTATCCGCCGACAGGGCACTTGAGGGCTACACCTTC
v_call: TRBV6-1; j_call: TRBJ2-2; d_call: NA; clone_size: many; cdr3_aa: CASSWSEWRELFF; cdr3_nt: TGTGCCAGCAGTTGGAGCGAATGGCGAGAGCTGTTTTTT
v_call: TRBV28; j_call: TRBJ1-3; d_call: NA; clone_size: many; cdr3_aa: CASSAVNTIYF; cdr3_nt: TGTGCCAGCAGTGCAGTAAACACCATATATTTT
v_call: TRBV5-1; j_call: TRBJ2-7; d_call: TRBD2; clone_size: many; cdr3_aa: CASQLETSGSYEQYF; cdr3_nt: TGCGCCAGCCAGCTTGAAACTAGCGGGTCCTACGAGCAGTACTTC
v_call: TRBV10-2; j_call: TRBJ2-5; d_call: TRBD2; clone_size: many; cdr3_aa: CASSESGLGETQYF; cdr3_nt: TGCGCCAGCAGTGAGTCGGGACTAGGAGAGACCCAGTACTTC
v_call: TRBV27; j_call: TRBJ1-5; d_call: TRBD1; clone_size: many; cdr3_aa: CASSPDRVFNQPQHF; cdr3_nt: TGTGCCAGCAGTCCAGACAGGGTTTTTAATCAGCCCCAGCATTTT
v_call: TRBV5-1; j_call: TRBJ2-1; d_call: TRBD2; clone_size: many; cdr3_aa: CASSLGGLAGGGEQFF; cdr3_nt: TGCGCCAGCAGCTTGGGGGGACTAGCGGGAGGAGGGGAGCAGTTCTTC
v_call: TRBV4-1; j_call: TRBJ1-2; d_call: TRBD1; clone_size: many; cdr3_aa: CASSQQPRDRGLGYGYTF; cdr3_nt: TGCGCCAGCAGCCAGCAACCCCGGGACAGGGGATTAGGGTATGGCTACACCTTC
v_call: TRBV15; j_call: TRBJ2-1; d_call: TRBD2; clone_size: many; cdr3_aa: CATSSTRTSGTYNEQFF; cdr3_nt: TGTGCCACCAGCAGTACAAGGACTAGCGGGACCTACAATGAGCAGTTCTTC
v_call: TRBV7-9; j_call: TRBJ2-7; d_call: TRBD2; clone_size: many; cdr3_aa: CASSSPTSGPYEQYF; cdr3_nt: TGTGCCAGCAGCTCCCCGACTAGCGGACCCTACGAGCAGTACTTC
v_call: TRBV6-5; j_call: TRBJ2-5; d_call: NA; clone_size: few; cdr3_aa: CASSYYAGVDETQYF; cdr3_nt: TGTGCCAGCAGTTACTATGCAGGGGTCGATGAGACCCAGTACTTC
v_call: TRBV10-3; j_call: TRBJ1-6; d_call: TRBD1; clone_size: NA; cdr3_aa: CAISEGTDNSPLHF; cdr3_nt: TGTGCCATCAGTGAGGGGACAGATAATTCACCCCTCCACTTT
v_call: TRBV7-9; j_call: TRBJ2-7; d_call: TRBD2; clone_size: many; cdr3_aa: CASSLALGRKGEQYF; cdr3_nt: TGTGCCAGCAGCTTAGCGCTCGGGAGGAAAGGGGAGCAGTACTTC
v_call: TRBV2; j_call: TRBJ1-2; d_call: TRBD1; clone_size: NA; cdr3_aa: CVSSVGQGFYGYTF; cdr3_nt: TGTGTCAGCAGTGTGGGACAGGGATTCTATGGCTACACCTTC
v_call: TRBV13; j_call: TRBJ2-7; d_call: TRBD1; clone_size: many; cdr3_aa: CASSLDGQGAHEQYF; cdr3_nt: TGTGCCAGCAGCTTAGACGGACAGGGGGCGCACGAGCAGTACTTC
v_call: TRBV7-9; j_call: TRBJ2-7; d_call: NA; clone_size: few; cdr3_aa: CASSVDGSYEQYF; cdr3_nt: TGTGCCAGCAGCGTCGACGGGTCCTACGAGCAGTACTTC
v_call: TRBV6-1; j_call: TRBJ2-7; d_call: NA; clone_size: many; cdr3_aa: CASRRGWDKAYEQYF; cdr3_nt: TGTGCCAGCAGACGCGGGTGGGACAAGGCGTACGAGCAGTACTTC
v_call: TRBV5-6; j_call: TRBJ1-2; d_call: NA; clone_size: many; cdr3_aa: CASSLQGYYGYTF; cdr3_nt: TGTGCCAGCAGCTTGCAGGGTTACTATGGCTACACCTTC
v_call: TRBV10-1; j_call: TRBJ1-5; d_call: TRBD1; clone_size: many; cdr3_aa: CASRGGQGRQPQHF; cdr3_nt: TGCGCCAGCAGGGGGGGACAGGGTAGACAGCCCCAGCATTTT
v_call: TRBV14; j_call: TRBJ2-7; d_call: NA; clone_size: many; cdr3_aa: CASSEGLPGYDEQYF; cdr3_nt: TGTGCCAGCAGCGAGGGACTCCCGGGGTACGACGAGCAGTACTTC
v_call: TRBV5-1; j_call: TRBJ2-3; d_call: NA; clone_size: many; cdr3_aa: CASSISTDTQYF; cdr3_nt: TGCGCCAGCAGCATCTCCACAGATACGCAGTATTTT
v_call: TRBV6-5; j_call: TRBJ2-7; d_call: NA; clone_size: many; cdr3_aa: CASSLEGGLGYEQYF; cdr3_nt: TGTGCCAGCAGTTTGGAGGGGGGGCTGGGGTACGAGCAGTACTTC
v_call: TRBV30; j_call: TRBJ1-5; d_call: NA; clone_size: many; cdr3_aa: CAWSRDSPSQPQHF; cdr3_nt: TGTGCCTGGAGCCGGGACTCCCCCAGTCAGCCCCAGCATTTT
v_call: TRBV29-1; j_call: TRBJ2-2; d_call: NA; clone_size: many; cdr3_aa: CSASWAGSGELFF; cdr3_nt: TGCAGCGCCTCTTGGGCGGGGTCCGGGGAGCTGTTTTTT
v_call: TRBV5-4; j_call: TRBJ2-3; d_call: TRBD2; clone_size: many; cdr3_aa: CASSPGFRLAGGPNGDTQYF; cdr3_nt: TGTGCCAGCAGCCCGGGGTTTCGGCTAGCGGGAGGGCCGAATGGAGATACGCAGTATTTT
v_call: TRBV19; j_call: TRBJ2-1; d_call: TRBD2; clone_size: many; cdr3_aa: CASSSGRGNEQFF; cdr3_nt: TGTGCCAGTAGTAGTGGGAGGGGAAATGAGCAGTTCTTC
v_call: TRBV28; j_call: TRBJ2-7; d_call: NA; clone_size: many; cdr3_aa: CATFSTESSYEQYF; cdr3_nt: TGTGCCACTTTTTCGACGGAGAGCTCCTACGAGCAGTACTTC